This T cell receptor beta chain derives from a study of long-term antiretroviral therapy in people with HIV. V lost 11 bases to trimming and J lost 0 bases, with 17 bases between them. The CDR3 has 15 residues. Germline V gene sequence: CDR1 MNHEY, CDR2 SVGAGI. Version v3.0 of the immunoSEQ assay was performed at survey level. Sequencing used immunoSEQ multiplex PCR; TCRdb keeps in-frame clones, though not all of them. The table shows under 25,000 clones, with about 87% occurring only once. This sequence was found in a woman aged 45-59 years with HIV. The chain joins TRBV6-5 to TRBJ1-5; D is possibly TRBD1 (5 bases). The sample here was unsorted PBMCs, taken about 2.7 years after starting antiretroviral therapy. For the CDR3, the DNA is TGTGCCCGCCCGGGGGGTGAATATAGCAATCAGCCCCAGCATTTT. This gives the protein CARPGGEYSNQPQHF.